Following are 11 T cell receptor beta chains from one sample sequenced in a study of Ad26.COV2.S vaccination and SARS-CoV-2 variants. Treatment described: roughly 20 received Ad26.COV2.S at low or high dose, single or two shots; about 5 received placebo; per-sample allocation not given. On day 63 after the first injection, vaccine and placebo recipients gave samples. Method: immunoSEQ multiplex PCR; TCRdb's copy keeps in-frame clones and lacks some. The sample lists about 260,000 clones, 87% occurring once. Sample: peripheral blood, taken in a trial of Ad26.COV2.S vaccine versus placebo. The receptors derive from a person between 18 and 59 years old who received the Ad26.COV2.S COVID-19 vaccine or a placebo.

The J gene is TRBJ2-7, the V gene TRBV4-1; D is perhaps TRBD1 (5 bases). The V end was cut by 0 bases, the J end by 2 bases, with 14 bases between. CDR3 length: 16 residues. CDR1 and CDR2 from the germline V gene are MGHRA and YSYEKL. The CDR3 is CASSQDRSGSAYEQYF. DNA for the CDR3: TGCGCCAGCAGCCAAGATAGGTCAGGGTCAGCCTACGAGCAGTACTTC.

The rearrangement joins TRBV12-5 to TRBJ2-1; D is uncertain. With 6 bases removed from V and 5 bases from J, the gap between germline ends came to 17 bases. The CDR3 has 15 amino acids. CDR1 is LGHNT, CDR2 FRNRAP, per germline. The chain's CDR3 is CASGEPRSTDNEQFF. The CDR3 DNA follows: TGTGCTAGTGGGGAACCCAGGAGCACCGACAATGAGCAGTTCTTC.

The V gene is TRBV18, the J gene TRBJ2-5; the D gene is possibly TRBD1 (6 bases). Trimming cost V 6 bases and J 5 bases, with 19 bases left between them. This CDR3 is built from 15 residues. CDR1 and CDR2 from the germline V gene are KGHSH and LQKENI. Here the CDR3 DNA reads TGTGCCAGCTCTCCCAACCTTGGGGGCGGTGAGACCCAGTACTTC. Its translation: CASSPNLGGGETQYF. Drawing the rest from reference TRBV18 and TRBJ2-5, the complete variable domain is NAGVMQNPRHLVRRRGQEARLRCSPMKGHSHVYWYRQLPEEGLKFMVYLQKENIIDESGMPKERFSAEFPKEGPSILRIQQVVRGDSAAYFCASSPNLGGGETQYFGPGTRLLVL.

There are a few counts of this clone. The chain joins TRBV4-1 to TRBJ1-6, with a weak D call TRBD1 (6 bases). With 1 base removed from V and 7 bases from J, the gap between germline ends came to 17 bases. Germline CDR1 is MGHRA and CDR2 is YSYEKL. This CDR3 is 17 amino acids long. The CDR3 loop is CASSQGTARRTNSPLHF. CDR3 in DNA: TGCGCCAGCAGCCAAGGGACAGCTCGACGGACGAATTCACCCCTCCACTTT.

CDR3 DNA: TGTGCCACCAGCAGAGAGTCCTACAATGAGCAGTTCTTC. It yields the protein CATSRESYNEQFF. The chain uses TRBV15 and TRBJ2-1, with unresolved D. Trimming removed 0 bases at V and 1 base at J, with 1 base between. The germline V gene encodes CDR1 LNHNV and CDR2 YYDKDF (reference sequence). The CDR3 has 13 residues.

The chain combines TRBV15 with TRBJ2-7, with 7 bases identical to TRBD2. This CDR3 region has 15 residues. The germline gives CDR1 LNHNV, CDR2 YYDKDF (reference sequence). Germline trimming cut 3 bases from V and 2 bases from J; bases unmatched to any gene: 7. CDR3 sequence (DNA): TGTGCCACCAGCAGGGGTAGCGGGCGCACCTACGAGCAGTACTTC. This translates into CATSRGSGRTYEQYF.

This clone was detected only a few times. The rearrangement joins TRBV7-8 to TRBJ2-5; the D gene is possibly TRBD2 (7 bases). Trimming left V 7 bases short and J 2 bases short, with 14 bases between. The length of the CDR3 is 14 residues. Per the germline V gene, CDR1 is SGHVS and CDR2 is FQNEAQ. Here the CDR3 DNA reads TGTGCCAGCACCCTCGGGGGGCGACAAGAGACCCAGTACTTC. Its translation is CASTLGGRQETQYF.

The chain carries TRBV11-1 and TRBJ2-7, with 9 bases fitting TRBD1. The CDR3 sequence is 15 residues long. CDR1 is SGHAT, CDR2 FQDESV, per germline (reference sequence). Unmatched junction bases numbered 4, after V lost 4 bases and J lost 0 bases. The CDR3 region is CASSYRDRASYEQYF. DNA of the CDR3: TGTGCCAGCAGCTACCGGGACAGGGCCTCCTACGAGCAGTACTTC.

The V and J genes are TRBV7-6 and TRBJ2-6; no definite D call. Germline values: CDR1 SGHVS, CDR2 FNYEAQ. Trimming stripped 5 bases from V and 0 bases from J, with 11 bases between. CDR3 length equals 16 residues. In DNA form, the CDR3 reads TGTGCCAGCAGCCCCCGGAGCTCCTCTGGGGCCAACGTCCTGACTTTC. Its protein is CASSPRSSSGANVLTF.

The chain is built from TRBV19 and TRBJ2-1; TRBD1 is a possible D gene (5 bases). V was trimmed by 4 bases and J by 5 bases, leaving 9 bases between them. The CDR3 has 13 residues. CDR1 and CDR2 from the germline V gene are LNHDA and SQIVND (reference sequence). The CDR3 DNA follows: TGTGCCAGTAGTACAGGGTCCCACAATGAGCAGTTCTTC. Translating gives CASSTGSHNEQFF.

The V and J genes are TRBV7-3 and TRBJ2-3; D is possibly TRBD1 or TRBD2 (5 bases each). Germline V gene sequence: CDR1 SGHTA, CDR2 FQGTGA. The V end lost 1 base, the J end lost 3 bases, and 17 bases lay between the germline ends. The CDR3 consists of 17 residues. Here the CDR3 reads CASSLIEVEGPTDTQYF. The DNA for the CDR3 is TGTGCCAGCAGCTTAATTGAGGTCGAGGGGCCTACAGATACGCAGTATTTT. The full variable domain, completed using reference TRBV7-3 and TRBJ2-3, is GAGVSQTPSNKVTEKGKYVELRCDPISGHTALYWYRQSLGQGPEFLIYFQGTGAADDSGLPNDRFFAVRPEGSVSTLKIQRTERGDSAVYLCASSLIEVEGPTDTQYFGPGTRLTVL.